A selection of T cell receptor beta chains follows, all from one sample in a study of cytomegalovirus exposure and HLA in healthy donors. Here immunoSEQ multiplex PCR was the method, and the copy in TCRdb shows in-frame clones only, minus some. This sample has about 160,000 clones, with around nine tenths found just once. Sequencing was performed on PBMCs. The receptors derive from a woman under 30 in good health and CMV-seronegative. CDR3s leave out the opening cysteine and the closing phenylalanine or tryptophan. Clone size appears in some rows only: once, few, many, or a class for an expanded clone.

>-|TRBV7-9|TRBJ2-2
ASSLGTSGNTGELF
>-|TRBV7-9|TRBJ1-1
ASSRGQNTEAF
>-|TRBV2|TRBJ1-2
ASTPREDVGYP
>-|TRBV19|TRBJ2-2
ASSRTGATGELF
>-|TRBV5-6|TRBJ2-5
ASSSLKVIAGGPQETQY
>-|TRBV28|TRBJ2-3
ASSPTILAGTTDTQY
>-|TRBV30|TRBJ1-2
AYLGGRGGYT
>-|TRBV13|TRBJ2-1
ASSSPRTSGSNEQF
>-|TRBV6-1|TRBJ1-1
ASVEAF
>-|TRBV5-1|TRBJ1-3
ASSSYGTYSGNTIY
>few|TRBV19|TRBJ2-4
ASSIGGDHQY
>-|TRBV18|TRBJ1-4
ASSSTGVKEKLF
>-|TRBV28|TRBJ2-2
ASSYQGGTGELF
>-|TRBV27|TRBJ1-1
ASSSDRRREAF
>once|TRBV19|TRBJ1-5
AAERQVSNQPQH
>-|TRBV19|TRBJ2-5
ASSTHRGQETQY
>-|TRBV10-3|TRBJ2-7
AITKGGLAGGPSGYEQY